This passage covers 26 T cell receptor beta chains from one sample sequenced in a study of T cells expressing NK-cell markers. TCRdb reprocessed the 5' RACE reads, with one entry per CDR3 protein and no DNA. The sample table sets out about 550,000 distinct CDR3 sequences. The material sequenced was blood T cells: a sorted CD56 or NKG2C T cell subset, CD4+ or CD8+ T cells, or bulk PBMC T cells (not recorded which). These receptors all come from a man between 18 and 29 years old in good health.

The chain links TRBV9 to TRBJ1-4; the TCRdb call, TRBD1, lacks DNA for checking. This CDR3 spans 15 amino acids. CDR1 SGDLS and CDR2 YYNGEE come from the germline V gene. The CDR3 here is CASSERTGRNEKLFF.

The genes are TRBV6-5 and TRBJ2-3; there is no DNA to check the TCRdb D call of TRBD1. The germline CDR1 and CDR2 sequences are MNHEY and SVGAGI. The CDR3 is 17 residues long. The CDR3: CASSYSLGQGGEDTQYF.

The chain employs TRBV18 and TRBJ1-1; TCRdb designates TRBD1, a call that cannot be tested without DNA. The CDR3 consists of 14 residues. Germline CDR1 is KGHSH and CDR2 is LQKENI. This chain's CDR3 is CASSPSGTATEAFF.

This chain links TRBV29-1 with TRBJ2-1; TCRdb designates TRBD1, a call that cannot be tested without DNA. Germline CDR1 and CDR2: SQVTM and ANQGSEA. This CDR3 is built from 12 residues. The CDR3 is CSVLPGIHEQFF.

This chain uses TRBV7-2 with TRBJ1-2. Germline V gene data show CDR1 as SGHTA and CDR2 as FQGNSA. The CDR3 loop spans 12 amino acids. CDR3 in amino acids: CASSFSSPGYTF.

The rearrangement joins TRBV6-2 or TRBV6-3 to TRBJ2-2; TCRdb's assignment of TRBD2 cannot be checked, as there is no DNA. The CDR3 runs to 16 residues. Germline CDR1 reads MNHEY; CDR2 reads SVGEGT. CDR3 amino acids: CASSSSWLAATGELFF.

J is TRBJ1-6 and V is TRBV9; no DNA is available, so the TRBD1 call from TCRdb remains unchecked. Germline values: CDR1 SGDLS, CDR2 YYNGEE. This CDR3 is built from 16 residues. CDR3 residues: CASSVGGTLGNSPLHF. Full variable domain (rest looked up from reference TRBV9 and TRBJ1-6): DSGVTQTPKHLITATGQRVTLRCSPRSGDLSVYWYQQSLDQGLQFLIQYYNGEERAKGNILERFSAQQFPDLHSELNLSSLELGDSALYFCASSVGGTLGNSPLHFGNGTRLTVT.

The chain employs TRBV9 and TRBJ2-7; TCRdb outputs TRBD1, but without DNA this stays unchecked. The CDR3 contains 15 residues. The V gene's germline CDR1 is SGDLS and CDR2 YYNGEE. CDR3 amino acids: CASSHTDVGGHEQYF.

The chain joins TRBV5-1 to TRBJ2-3; the TRBD1 assignment by TCRdb is unverifiable without DNA. Germline assignment: CDR1 SGHRS and CDR2 YFSETQ. The CDR3 consists of 15 residues. The CDR3 sequence: CASTPNQDRADTQYF. The variable domain in full, completed from reference TRBV5-1 and TRBJ2-3, reads KAGVTQTPRYLIKTRGQQVTLSCSPISGHRSVSWYQQTPGQGLQFLFEYFSETQRNKGNFPGRFSGRQFSNSRSEMNVSTLELGDSALYLCASTPNQDRADTQYFGPGTRLTVL.

The V and J genes are TRBV12-3 or TRBV12-4 and TRBJ2-5; the D gene TCRdb calls, TRBD2, cannot be checked with no DNA. This CDR3 region has 16 residues. The CDR3 sequence: CASSFVAGDYEETQYF.

The chain carries TRBV6-4 and TRBJ2-1. Looked up from germline, CDR1 is MRHNA and CDR2 is SNTAGT. The CDR3 has 15 residues. CDR3 amino acids: CASRPESSSYNEQFF.

The gene calls are TRBV29-1 and TRBJ2-1; the D gene TCRdb calls, TRBD1, cannot be checked with no DNA. This CDR3 has 15 residues. Germline lookup yields CDR1 SQVTM and CDR2 ANQGSEA. CDR3: CSVEEARGPGNEQFF.

V is TRBV29-1 and J is TRBJ2-3. Germline V lookup: CDR1 SQVTM, CDR2 ANQGSEA. This CDR3 contains 12 residues. The CDR3 reads CSGRNRTDTQYF.

The rearrangement joins TRBV6-1 to TRBJ2-5; with no DNA, the TCRdb D assignment of TRBD1 cannot be verified. This CDR3 region has 14 residues. From germline, CDR1 is MNHNS and CDR2 SASEGT. The chain's CDR3 is CASSLPNLWETQYF.

The chain has TRBV5-5 and TRBJ2-2; TCRdb proposes TRBD1, but this gene call is untestable without DNA. The CDR3 spans 17 residues. Per the germline V gene, CDR1 is SGHKS and CDR2 is YYEKEE (reference sequence). The CDR3: CASSLGTGAPRAGELFF.

The rearrangement joins TRBV20-1 to TRBJ2-3; TCRdb's D call, TRBD2, is unchecked because there is no DNA. Germline V gene sequence: CDR1 DFQATT, CDR2 SNEGSKA (reference sequence). This CDR3 has 14 amino acids. The chain's CDR3 is CSAKRTAAQDTQYF.

The chain links TRBV20-1 to TRBJ2-1; TCRdb proposes TRBD2, but this gene call is untestable without DNA. The CDR3 spans 15 residues. Germline V lookup: CDR1 DFQATT, CDR2 SNEGSKA (reference sequence). CDR3 residues: CSASPDYRSYNEQFF.

This chain links TRBV5-6 with TRBJ1-2. CDR1 is SGHDT and CDR2 is YYEEEE in the germline V gene. The CDR3 length is 14 residues. The CDR3 reads CASSLERGADGYTF.

This chain connects TRBV15 to TRBJ1-3; TCRdb proposes TRBD1, but this gene call is untestable without DNA. The CDR3 runs to 18 residues. The germline V gene encodes CDR1 LNHNV and CDR2 YYDKDF (reference sequence). This chain's CDR3 is CATSRDPQGDLGRNTIYF.

V and J are TRBV6-1 and TRBJ2-4; the TRBD1 assignment by TCRdb is unverifiable without DNA. CDR3 length: 12 amino acids. CDR1 MNHNS and CDR2 SASEGT come from the germline V gene. The CDR3 sequence: CASSGDGNIQYF.

This chain connects TRBV7-9 to TRBJ2-4; TCRdb returns TRBD1, unconfirmable since there is no DNA. The germline CDR1 and CDR2 sequences are SEHNR and FQNEAQ (reference sequence). The CDR3 loop spans 15 amino acids. CDR3 loop: CASSLEPGAVDIQYF.

The chain couples TRBV20-1 to TRBJ2-3; the D gene TCRdb calls, TRBD1, cannot be checked with no DNA. CDR3 length: 15 residues. Germline assignment: CDR1 DFQATT and CDR2 SNEGSKA (reference sequence). This CDR3 reads CSASGSGSSTDTQYF.

The chain carries TRBV5-1 and TRBJ1-1; TCRdb indicates TRBD1, and absent DNA this call remains unverified. CDR3 length: 16 amino acids. Per germline, CDR1 SGHRS and CDR2 YFSETQ. CDR3 amino acids: CASSFGWGQVDTEAFF. Based on the CDR3 plus reference TRBV5-1 and TRBJ1-1, the full variable domain is KAGVTQTPRYLIKTRGQQVTLSCSPISGHRSVSWYQQTPGQGLQFLFEYFSETQRNKGNFPGRFSGRQFSNSRSEMNVSTLELGDSALYLCASSFGWGQVDTEAFFGQGTRLTVV.

The rearrangement uses TRBV20-1 and TRBJ2-4; the D call of TRBD1 rests on TCRdb alone, since no DNA is present to check it. Germline V gene sequence: CDR1 DFQATT, CDR2 SNEGSKA (reference sequence). The CDR3 loop spans 16 amino acids. The CDR3 is CSARNNIRGESGIQYF.

V gene TRBV4-1 combines with J gene TRBJ1-2; TCRdb calls TRBD1, which cannot be checked without DNA. CDR3 size: 13 residues. Germline-derived CDR1 and CDR2 are MGHRA and YSYEKL. The CDR3 region is CASSQRTDYGYTF.

V usage is TRBV12-3 or TRBV12-4 and J usage is TRBJ2-3; TCRdb's D gene call, TRBD1, goes unchecked for lack of DNA. This CDR3 is built from 17 residues. Here the CDR3 reads CASSLFGPGTSTDTQYF.